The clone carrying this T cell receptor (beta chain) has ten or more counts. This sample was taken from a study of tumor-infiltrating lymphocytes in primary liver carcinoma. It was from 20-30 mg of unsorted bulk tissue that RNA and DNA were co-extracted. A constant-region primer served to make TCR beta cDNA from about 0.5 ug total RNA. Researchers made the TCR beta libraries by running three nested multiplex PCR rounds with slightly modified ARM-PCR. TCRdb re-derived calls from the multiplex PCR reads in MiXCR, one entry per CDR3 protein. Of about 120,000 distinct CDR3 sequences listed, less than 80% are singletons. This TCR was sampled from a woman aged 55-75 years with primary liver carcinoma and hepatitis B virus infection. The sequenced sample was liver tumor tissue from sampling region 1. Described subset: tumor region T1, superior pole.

Here the CDR3 reads CASRTGQMNTEAFF. The CDR3 coding sequence is TGTGCCAGCAGGACCGGACAGATGAACACTGAAGCTTTCTTT. J is TRBJ1-1 and V is TRBV12-3 or TRBV12-4, with D possibly matching TRBD1 (6 bases). This CDR3 is built from 14 residues. V dropped 6 bases and J dropped 0 bases, with 11 bases sitting between them.